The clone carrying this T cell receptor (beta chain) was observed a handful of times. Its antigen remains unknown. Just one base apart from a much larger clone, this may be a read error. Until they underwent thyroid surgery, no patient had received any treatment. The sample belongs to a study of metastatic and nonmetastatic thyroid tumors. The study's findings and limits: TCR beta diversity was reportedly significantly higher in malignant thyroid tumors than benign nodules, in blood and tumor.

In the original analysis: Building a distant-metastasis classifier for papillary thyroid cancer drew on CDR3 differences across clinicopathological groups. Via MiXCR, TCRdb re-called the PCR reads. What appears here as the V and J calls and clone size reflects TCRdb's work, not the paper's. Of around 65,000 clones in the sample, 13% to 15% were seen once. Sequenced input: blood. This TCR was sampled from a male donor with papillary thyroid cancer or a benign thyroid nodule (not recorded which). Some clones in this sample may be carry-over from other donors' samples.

The CDR3 protein is CASSLIGEDTQYF. CDR3 nucleotides: TGTGCCAGCAGTTTAATCGGGGAGGATACCCAGTACTTC. The chain links TRBV27 to TRBJ2-5; TRBD2 is a possible D gene (6 bases). The CDR3 covers 13 residues. Germline V gene lookup returns CDR1 MNHEY and CDR2 SMNVEV (reference sequence). Trimming left V 2 bases short and J 8 bases short, with 12 bases between.